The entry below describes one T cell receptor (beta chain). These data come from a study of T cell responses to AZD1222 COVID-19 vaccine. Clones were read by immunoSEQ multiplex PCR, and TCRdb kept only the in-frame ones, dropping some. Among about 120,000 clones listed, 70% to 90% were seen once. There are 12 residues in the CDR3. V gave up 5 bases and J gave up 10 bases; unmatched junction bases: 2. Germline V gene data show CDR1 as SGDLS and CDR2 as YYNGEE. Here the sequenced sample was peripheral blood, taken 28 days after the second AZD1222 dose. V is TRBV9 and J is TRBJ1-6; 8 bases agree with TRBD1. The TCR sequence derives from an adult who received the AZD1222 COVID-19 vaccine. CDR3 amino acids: CASSGQGSPLHF. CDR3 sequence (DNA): TGTGCCAGCAGTGGACAGGGCTCACCCCTCCACTTT. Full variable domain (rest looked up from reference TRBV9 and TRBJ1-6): DSGVTQTPKHLITATGQRVTLRCSPRSGDLSVYWYQQSLDQGLQFLIQYYNGEERAKGNILERFSAQQFPDLHSELNLSSLELGDSALYFCASSGQGSPLHFGNGTRLTVT.